This T cell receptor (beta chain) comes out of a study of blood T cell repertoires in COVID-19. CDR3 length: 15 residues. CDR1 and CDR2 (germline): SGHAT, FQNNGV. Losses at the gene ends were 5 bases for V and 5 bases for J; bases not matched to a gene: 8. Data came from immunoSEQ multiplex PCR; TCRdb stores just in-frame clones and leaves some out. The sample consists of approximately 110,000 clones, just over 70% of them appearing once. The clonotype originates from a human donor with acute or convalescent COVID-19. The donor label of this sample is uncertain. The sequenced material came from peripheral blood. The chain links TRBV11-2 to TRBJ2-5, with 10 nucleotides matching TRBD1. For the CDR3, the DNA is TGTGCCAGCAGCCCGACGACAGGGGGCGCGGAGACCCAGTACTTC. Translated: CASSPTTGGAETQYF.